This T cell receptor beta chain came from a study of T cells in Graves' hyperthyroidism and ophthalmopathy. Germline assignment: CDR1 MNHNS and CDR2 SASEGT. The CDR3 contains 16 residues. V shed 6 bases and J 0 bases; nucleotides not matched to a gene: 8. RNA transcripts gave rise to amplified TCR beta CDR3 regions. First-round RT-PCR targeting the TCR CDR3 was performed with the HTBI primer set. TCRdb reprocessed the multiplex PCR reads via MiXCR and lists one record per CDR3 protein. The data contain under 350,000 distinct CDR3 sequences, about 17% of them singletons. Ten or more counts support this clonotype. Patients having uncontrolled infection, another autoimmune disease, pregnancy or lactation were not included.

This chain connects TRBV6-1 to TRBJ2-7; 10 bases align to TRBD2. The clonotype was recovered from a woman in her fifties or sixties with Graves' ophthalmopathy. Sequenced sample: blood. This CDR3 is CASSATSGIHSYEQYF. As DNA, the CDR3 is TGTGCCAGCAGCGCTACTAGCGGGATCCACTCCTACGAGCAGTACTTC.